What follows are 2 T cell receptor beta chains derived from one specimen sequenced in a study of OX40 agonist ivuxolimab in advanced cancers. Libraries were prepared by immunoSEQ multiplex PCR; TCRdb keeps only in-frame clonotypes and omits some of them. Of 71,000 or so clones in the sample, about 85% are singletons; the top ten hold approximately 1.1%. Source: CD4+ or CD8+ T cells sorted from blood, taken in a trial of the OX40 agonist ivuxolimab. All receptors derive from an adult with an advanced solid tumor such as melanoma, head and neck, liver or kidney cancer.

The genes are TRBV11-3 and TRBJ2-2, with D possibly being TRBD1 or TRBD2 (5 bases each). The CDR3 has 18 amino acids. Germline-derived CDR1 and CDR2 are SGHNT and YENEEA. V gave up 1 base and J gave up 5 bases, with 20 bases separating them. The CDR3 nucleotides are TGTGCCAGCAGCTTAGCGGGTTGGGGGAGCGGCGTTACCGGGGAGCTGTTTTTT. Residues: CASSLAGWGSGVTGELFF.

The CDR3 spells CASSTDGRNEKLFF. The CDR3 region has the DNA TGTGCCAGTAGTACCGACGGACGGAATGAAAAACTGTTTTTT. The chain carries TRBV19 and TRBJ1-4; D is unclear. Trimming took off 4 bases at V and 5 bases at J, with 11 bases between the two ends. The CDR3 contains 14 residues. Germline V gene data show CDR1 as LNHDA and CDR2 as SQIVND (reference sequence). The whole variable domain, filled in from reference TRBV19 and TRBJ1-4, reads DGGITQSPKYLFRKEGQNVTLSCEQNLNHDAMYWYRQDPGQGLRLIYYSQIVNDFQKGDIAEGYSVSREKKESFPLTVTSAQKNPTAFYLCASSTDGRNEKLFFGSGTQLSVL.